Listed here are 20 T cell receptor beta chains from one sample, sequenced in a study of blood T cell repertoires in COVID-19. The assay was immunoSEQ multiplex PCR, and TCRdb's table has in-frame clones only and misses some. The sample lists 290,000 or so clones; around 90% were seen once. The specimen was PBMCs or T cells enriched from blood (not recorded which). Receptor source: a woman aged 25 to 39 who had recovered from COVID-19.

This clone occurred once. CDR3 coding DNA: TGCGCCAGCGGCCCGGACAGGGGAGACACCGGGGAGCTGTTTTTT. It translates to CASGPDRGDTGELFF. V usage is TRBV5-1 and J usage is TRBJ2-2; TRBD1 matches 9 bases. The length of the CDR3 is 15 residues. The V gene's germline CDR1 is SGHRS and CDR2 YFSETQ. V dropped 7 bases and J dropped 3; count of bases not matched to a gene: 7.

The chain couples TRBV28 to TRBJ1-2; 8 nucleotides match TRBD1. J lost 0 bases, V lost 6 bases, and 6 bases had no gene match. Germline CDR1 is MDHEN and CDR2 is SYDVKM. This CDR3 spans 15 amino acids. CDR3 sequence reads: CASSLGTGTNYGYTF. CDR3 nucleotide sequence: TGTGCCAGCAGCCTCGGGACAGGAACTAACTATGGCTACACCTTC.

The chain couples TRBV7-2 to TRBJ1-5; possible D gene TRBD1, 6 bases. Germline V gene lookup returns CDR1 SGHTA and CDR2 FQGNSA. This CDR3 is built from 18 residues. V lost 2 bases, J lost 2 bases, and 19 bases lay in between. The chain's CDR3 is CASSLTPQGRVGNQPQHF. In DNA, the CDR3 is TGTGCCAGCAGCTTAACCCCCCAGGGGAGGGTCGGCAATCAGCCCCAGCATTTT.

The genes are TRBV28 and TRBJ1-2; the D gene is possibly TRBD1 (6 bases). The V gene's germline CDR1 is MDHEN and CDR2 SYDVKM. Trimming took off 4 bases at V and 5 bases at J, with 17 bases between the two ends. CDR3 length: 15 residues. CDR3 protein: CASSSPGQGQYGYTF. The CDR3 nucleotides read TGTGCCAGCAGTTCACCGGGACAAGGGCAGTATGGCTACACCTTC.

This chain links TRBV24-1 with TRBJ1-5, with a weak D call TRBD1 (5 bases). This CDR3 spans 15 amino acids. Germline CDR1 reads KGHDR; CDR2 reads SFDVKD. V was cut by 2 bases and J by 5 bases, with 12 bases left in between. The CDR3 sequence: CATSDSSGNYQPQHF. CDR3 sequence (DNA): TGTGCCACCAGTGATTCGTCAGGGAACTATCAGCCCCAGCATTTT.

V gene TRBV5-8 combines with J gene TRBJ2-2; 8 nucleotides line up with TRBD1. Germline CDR1 reads SGHTS; CDR2 reads YDEGEE. The junction had 13 bases not matched to a gene; V was cut back by 5 bases and J by 4 bases. The CDR3 spans 17 residues. CDR3 in amino acids: CASRPGIATGATGELFF. Here the CDR3 DNA reads TGTGCCAGCAGACCTGGTATCGCGACAGGGGCCACCGGGGAGCTGTTTTTT. Combining the CDR3 with reference TRBV5-8 and TRBJ2-2 gives the whole variable domain EAGVTQSPTHLIKTRGQQATLRCSPISGHTSVYWYQQALGLGLQFLLWYDEGEERNRGNFPPRFSGRQFPNYSSELNVNALELEDSALYLCASRPGIATGATGELFFGEGSRLTVL.

The rearrangement uses TRBV10-3 and TRBJ2-7; 14 nucleotides match TRBD2. The CDR3 runs 15 residues. CDR1 and CDR2 (germline): ENHRY, SYGVKD. The trim removed 6 bases at V and 7 bases at J, leaving 8 bases unmatched. The CDR3 DNA follows: TGTGCCATCAGCGGGACTAGCGGGAGACCACGGGAGCAGTACTTC. Translating it yields CAISGTSGRPREQYF.

This sequence joins TRBV6-5 and TRBJ1-1; perhaps TRBD1 as D (5 bases). The CDR3 is 13 residues long. Per the germline V gene, CDR1 is MNHEY and CDR2 is SVGAGI. The V gene lost 5 bases and the J gene lost 4 bases, with 11 bases spanning the gap. In nucleotides, the CDR3 is TGTGCCAGCAGTCTTTTGGGGGGCACTGAAGCTTTCTTT. Encoded protein: CASSLLGGTEAFF.

The chain couples TRBV30 to TRBJ2-2, with 7 positions matching TRBD1. The germline gives CDR1 GTSNPN, CDR2 SVGIG (reference sequence). Unmatched junction bases numbered 2, after V lost 3 bases and J lost 1 base. This CDR3 spans 14 amino acids. CDR3 coding DNA: TGTGCCTGGAGGGGGACAGTGAACACCGGGGAGCTGTTTTTT. Encoded protein: CAWRGTVNTGELFF. The full variable domain, in which reference TRBV30 and TRBJ2-2 provide the parts outside the CDR3, is SQTIHQWPATLVQPVGSPLSLECTVEGTSNPNLYWYRQAAGRGLQLLFYSVGIGQISSEVPQNLSASRPQDRQFILSSKKLLLSDSGFYLCAWRGTVNTGELFFGEGSRLTVL.

The chain carries TRBV7-3 and TRBJ2-1; 8 bases agree with TRBD2. V lost 5 bases to trimming and J lost 7 bases; unmatched junction nucleotides: 7. Germline CDR1 SGHTA, CDR2 FQGTGA. This CDR3 has 14 residues. The CDR3: CASSLSGSGNEQFF. DNA for the CDR3: TGTGCCAGCAGCCTAAGCGGGAGCGGGAATGAGCAGTTCTTC. Supplemented by reference TRBV7-3 and TRBJ2-1, the full variable domain reads GAGVSQTPSNKVTEKGKYVELRCDPISGHTALYWYRQSLGQGPEFLIYFQGTGAADDSGLPNDRFFAVRPEGSVSTLKIQRTERGDSAVYLCASSLSGSGNEQFFGPGTRLTVL.

This clone was observed a few times. This chain joins TRBV10-3 and TRBJ2-1; D is possibly TRBD2 (6 bases). The germline gives CDR1 ENHRY, CDR2 SYGVKD. The CDR3 spans 14 residues. Trimming shortened V by 4 bases and J by 2 bases, and 9 bases separated the two germline ends. The CDR3 region has the DNA TGTGCCATCAGTGTAGCGGCCCCCTACAATGAGCAGTTCTTC. As protein: CAISVAAPYNEQFF.

The genes are TRBV3-1 (or the pseudogene TRBV3-2) and TRBJ1-5; D uncertain. Trimming removed 1 base at V and 7 bases at J, with 11 bases between. CDR3 length: 14 amino acids. Germline-derived CDR1 and CDR2 are LGHDT and YNNKEL (reference sequence). As DNA, the CDR3 is TGTGCCAGCAGCCAAGCCTCATACGGGCAGCCCCAGCATTTT. Its protein is CASSQASYGQPQHF.

The DNA of the CDR3 is TGTGCCAGCAGCGTAGTGAGCGGGAGTGTTCATGAGCAGTTCTTC. It encodes CASSVVSGSVHEQFF. The chain carries TRBV9 and TRBJ2-1; 8 bases map to TRBD2. The J segment lost 8 bases and the V segment lost 0 bases, leaving 7 bases of the junction unmatched. This CDR3 has 15 residues. Germline CDR1 reads SGDLS; CDR2 reads YYNGEE.

The genes are TRBV11-2 and TRBJ1-1; D possibly corresponds to TRBD1 (5 bases). This CDR3 is 13 amino acids long. CDR1 is SGHAT and CDR2 is FQNNGV in the germline V gene. The V gene lost 1 base and the J gene lost 3 bases, with 6 bases spanning the gap. CDR3 DNA: TGTGCCAGCAGCTTAGGGGGGGACACTGAAGCTTTCTTT. Translation: CASSLGGDTEAFF.

This chain joins TRBV4-2 and TRBJ2-7; 9 bases map to TRBD2. J was trimmed by 2 bases and V by 0 bases; bases with no gene match: 5. The germline CDR1 and CDR2 sequences are LGHNA and YNFKEQ. The CDR3 consists of 16 residues. CDR3 coding DNA: TGTGCCAGCAGCCAAGAGCTAGCGGGAAGTGCCTACGAGCAGTACTTC. Protein product: CASSQELAGSAYEQYF.

The CDR3, as DNA: TGTGCCAGCTGTGAATTTGGTGACGGGAGAGGCTACGAGCAGTACTTC. This gives the protein CASCEFGDGRGYEQYF. The rearrangement uses TRBV28 and TRBJ2-7, with D possibly being TRBD2 (6 bases). CDR1 MDHEN and CDR2 SYDVKM come from the germline V gene. This CDR3 comprises 16 residues. The V end was cut by 8 bases, the J end by 3 bases, with 23 bases between.

CDR3 sequence (DNA): TGTGCCAGCAGCCCGAGTAGAGCGGGCTACAATGAGCAGTTCTTC. Amino acid sequence: CASSPSRAGYNEQFF. The gene calls are TRBV5-4 and TRBJ2-1; a possible D gene is TRBD2 (6 bases). V was cut by 4 bases and J by 3 bases, with 14 bases left in between. This CDR3 region has 15 residues. Germline V gene lookup returns CDR1 SGHNT and CDR2 YYREEE (reference sequence).

The J gene is TRBJ1-2, the V gene TRBV6-2 or TRBV6-3, with TRBD1 matching over 10 bases. This CDR3 is built from 15 residues. With 2 bases clipped from V and 5 bases from J, the junction kept 5 bases outside the gene matches. CDR1 and CDR2 from the germline V gene are MNHEY and SVGEGT. The CDR3 is CASSYLGQGGYGYTF. CDR3 DNA sequence: TGTGCCAGCAGTTACCTCGGACAGGGGGGGTATGGCTACACCTTC.

The chain links TRBV19 to TRBJ2-1, with 13 bases that match TRBD2. The junction had 11 bases not matched to a gene; V was cut back by 3 bases and J by 0 bases. Germline V CDR1 and CDR2: LNHDA, SQIVND (reference sequence). The CDR3 is 20 residues long. The CDR3 is CASSILSGLAGQLSYNEQFF. In DNA form, the CDR3 reads TGTGCCAGTAGTATCCTCTCGGGACTAGCGGGACAACTCTCCTACAATGAGCAGTTCTTC.

The V gene is TRBV12-3 or TRBV12-4, the J gene TRBJ1-6; the D is unclear. The V and J ends lost 10 bases and 7 bases respectively, with 11 bases between them. The CDR3 contains 12 residues. CDR3 residues: CATTSSNSPLHF. The CDR3 nucleotides are TGTGCCACCACATCCTCAAATTCACCCCTCCACTTT.